This T cell receptor (beta chain) derives from a study of radiation and T cells in renal cell carcinoma (dated by TCRdb to about 2020). With respect to the entire study: The samples were obtained from a clinical trial, where primary renal cell carcinomas were treated with 15 Gy stereotactic body radiation therapy and then removed by nephrectomy 4 weeks afterward. TCR beta sequencing covered approximately 51 samples in total, comprising around 26 tumors and roughly 27 peripheral blood samples. In the approximately 57 samples combined, roughly 4.4 million unique CDR3 nucleotide sequences were found, encoding 2.5 million or so unique CDR3 amino acid sequences.

Comment on this clone: Its binding antigen is unknown. Base qualities are missing; no much larger clone stands one base away.

Following the manufacturer's recommendations, the immunoSEQ kit was used to generate TCR beta libraries from genomic DNA. To prepare the libraries, a first multiplex PCR with proprietary primers was run, followed by a second PCR that added unique barcodes, and a bead cleanup was done after each round. Each sample batch included a kit-provided positive control reaction and a negative control reaction. The final libraries underwent checking on an Agilent 4200 TapeStation D1000 ScreenTape, volumetric pooling, and quantification by qPCR. Sequencing was performed on an Illumina NextSeq500 using a MidOutput 150-cycle cartridge, with 156 Read1 cycles, 15 Index1 cycles, and the kit custom primers. The pooled library was loaded at about 0.93 pM with about 20% PhiX control spiked in. The authors' pipeline ran thus. Vendor-processed data were analyzed in R, and a clonotype was defined as all T cells sharing the same CDR3 nucleotide sequence. For clone abundance analyses, frequencies were normalized to the 10,000 most abundant clones in each sample. Public T cell clones, averaging fewer than five per sample, were removed before analysis. A difference in abundance of at least 32-fold between compartments was used to define tumor-enriched and baseline blood-enriched clonotypes. A beta-binomial differential abundance model was used to identify clonotypes that were expanded or contracted between blood time points. The Baroni-Urbani and Buser coefficient was used to measure tumor-blood repertoire similarity, and groups were compared with two-tailed Wilcoxon tests in R. TCRdb carries this immuneACCESS record with in-frame sequences only. Its versions omit some clonotypes, under half of them owing to an unresolved V gene in the studies checked, with the rest unexplained. V, J and clone size are those of that table, while D and trimming were read from the DNA. Across this sample there are about 120,000 clones, with roughly 77% seen only once. The top ten constitute about 1.9% of the sample.

The CDR3, cysteine through phenylalanine, is 15 amino acids long. The CDR3 DNA has 45 bases and is translated from base 1. Per the germline V gene (reference sequence), MNHNY is the CDR1 and SVGAGI is the CDR2. V is cut back by 2 bases and J by 4 bases, with 6 bases in the junction unmatched. Points the paper makes about the study in general: Dynamics of the blood repertoire were not tracked past 4 weeks after treatment. No pretreatment tumor biopsies were available, so the baseline intratumoral presence of clonotypes could not be determined. In blood, the top tumor clonotypes increased between baseline and 2 weeks post-radiation and then shrank by 4 weeks, which suggests that tumor-resident clones expanded only transiently. Because the trial had a single-armed design, the trial could not examine how radiation dose or scheduling affected the TCR repertoire.

The label giving this sample's time point can be read as: blood 2 weeks post-SBRT. The treatment or condition label corresponds to: 15 Gy SBRT to primary tumor, nephrectomy 4 weeks later. Serial peripheral blood from radiation-treated patients was sampled at baseline, 2 weeks and 4 weeks after SBRT to track tumor-enriched clonotypes. Every patient's renal cell carcinoma showed clear cell pathology. Genomic DNA for TCR sequencing was prepared using the QIAamp DNA Blood Mini Kit (Qiagen). Only samples passing all quality control checks were included in the analyses. The clonotype comes from a woman between 55 and 75 years old with renal cell carcinoma. Source: blood, taken from a patient whose treatment included radiotherapy and nephrectomy. The rearranged segments are TRBV6-6 and TRBJ2-5, and 8 junction bases match TRBD1. The CDR3: CASSYRQGAGETQYF. The DNA sequence is as follows: TGTGCCAGCAGTTACCGGCAGGGGGCAGGAGAGACCCAGTACTTC.